The T cell receptor (beta chain) described here comes from a study of blood T cell repertoires in COVID-19. About the study: COVID-19 samples collected from the United States, Italy and Spain covered acute and convalescent phases. PBMCs, B-cell-depleted T cells, or T cells were the source of the cDNA or gDNA that made up the material.

Participants, 18 to 89 years old, spanned approximately 25 US areas. Assignment of participants to cohorts was predicated upon participant-reported clinical history. Only a few counts were recorded for this clone. CDR1 SGHRS and CDR2 YFSETQ come from the germline V gene. Trimming cost V 5 bases and J 8 bases, with 14 bases left between them. The CDR3 is 14 amino acids. Repertoires were generated with immunoSEQ multiplex PCR, while TCRdb's copy carries only in-frame clones and drops some. This sample has approximately 210,000 clones, with 75% to 85% found just once. Material for sequencing was PBMCs or T cells enriched from blood (not recorded which). The V gene is TRBV5-1, the J gene TRBJ1-6; no firm D call. This TCR derives from a man aged 30 to 39 with acute COVID-19. CDR3 amino acids: CASSNAGYDSPLHF. The CDR3 nucleotides are TGCGCCAGCAGTAACGCCGGGTACGATTCACCCCTCCACTTT.